This TCR beta chain comes out of a study of shared clonotypes between healthy human individuals. Study information: Donors consisted of two women and three men between 18 and 49.

V was pared by 1 base and J by 0 bases, with 2 bases of the junction left unmatched. The CDR3 runs 17 residues. Germline V gene data show CDR1 as SNHLY and CDR2 as FYNNEI. This clone was found many times. The antigen remains unidentified. Sequencing used immunoSEQ multiplex PCR; TCRdb keeps in-frame clones, though not all of them. Found here are about 490,000 clones, less than 80% of them singletons; the top ten hold 13%. Findings and caveats of the study: Apart from blood, nothing was sampled; tissue repertoires likely differ.

This TCR came from a woman aged 40 to 49 in good health. Some clones in this sample may be carry-over from other donors' samples. The chain combines TRBV2 with TRBJ2-2, with 10 bases aligning to TRBD1. The sequenced sample consisted of PBMCs. CDR3 residues: CASSEEGTGANTGELFF. DNA for the CDR3: TGTGCCAGCAGTGAAGAGGGGACAGGGGCGAACACCGGGGAGCTGTTTTTT. The full variable domain, with the rest looked up from reference TRBV2 and TRBJ2-2, is EPEVTQTPSHQVTQMGQEVILRCVPISNHLYFYWYRQILGQKVEFLVSFYNNEISEKSEIFDDQFSVERPDGSNFTLKIRSTKLEDSAMYFCASSEEGTGANTGELFFGEGSRLTVL.